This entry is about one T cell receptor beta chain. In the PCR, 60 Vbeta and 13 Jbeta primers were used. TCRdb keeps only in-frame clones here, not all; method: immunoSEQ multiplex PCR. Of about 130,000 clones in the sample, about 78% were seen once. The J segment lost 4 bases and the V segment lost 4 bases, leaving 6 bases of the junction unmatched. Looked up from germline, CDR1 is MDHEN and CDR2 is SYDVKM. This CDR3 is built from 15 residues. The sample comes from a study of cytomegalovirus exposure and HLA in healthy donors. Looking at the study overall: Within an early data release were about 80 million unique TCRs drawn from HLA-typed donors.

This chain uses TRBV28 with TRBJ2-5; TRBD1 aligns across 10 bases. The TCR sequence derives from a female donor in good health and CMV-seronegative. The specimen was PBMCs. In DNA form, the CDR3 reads TGTGCCAGCAGTTCACCGACAGGGGGCGCAGAGACCCAGTACTTC. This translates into CASSSPTGGAETQYF.